These T cell receptor beta chains were read from a single sample in a study of cytomegalovirus exposure and HLA in healthy donors. TCRdb's table, derived via immunoSEQ multiplex PCR, lists solely in-frame clones and lacks some. The table includes some 150,000 clones, 64% detected once. The sequencing sample was made of PBMCs. These receptors were taken from a woman between 35 and 50 years old in good health and CMV-seronegative. Both conserved end residues are part of each CDR3. The D gene is left open where the match is weak. Clone size is shown for a subset of rows, as once, few, many or a class of expanded clone.

NA	TRBV9	TRBJ1-6	few	CASSVGGTYNSPLHF	TGTGCCAGCAGCGTCGGGGGAACCTATAATTCACCCCTCCACTTT
NA	TRBV2	TRBJ1-2	few	CASSESRADGYTF	TGTGCCAGCAGTGAAAGCAGGGCGGATGGCTACACCTTC
NA	TRBV27	TRBJ1-1	NA	CASSLSRQSEAFF	TGTGCCAGCAGTTTATCGAGGCAATCCGAAGCTTTCTTT
TRBD1	TRBV6-1	TRBJ1-5	few	CASSDRQGSNQPQHF	TGTGCCAGCAGTGACCGACAGGGAAGCAATCAGCCCCAGCATTTT
TRBD1	TRBV19	TRBJ2-5	once	CASSQQGGEETQYF	TGTGCCAGTAGTCAACAAGGGGGCGAAGAGACCCAGTACTTC
TRBD1	TRBV6-1	TRBJ1-5	NA	CASGQGYLDNQPQHF	TGTGCCAGCGGACAGGGATACCTCGACAATCAGCCCCAGCATTTT
NA	TRBV5-1	TRBJ2-5	NA	CASSSQQETQYF	TGCGCCAGCAGCTCACAGCAAGAGACCCAGTACTTC
NA	TRBV4-1	TRBJ1-1	NA	CASDRGEGRTEAFF	TGCGCCAGTGACCGGGGGGAGGGACGGACTGAAGCTTTCTTT
NA	TRBV19	TRBJ1-4	once	CASSPVGGTNEKLFF	TGTGCCAGTAGTCCCGTAGGAGGAACTAATGAAAAACTGTTTTTT
TRBD2	TRBV5-1	TRBJ2-7	NA	CASSPSGGSYEQYF	TGCGCCAGCAGCCCAAGCGGGGGCTCCTACGAGCAGTACTTC
TRBD1	TRBV18	TRBJ1-2	NA	CASSPQGQGSDGYTF	TGTGCCAGCTCACCTCAAGGACAGGGGTCGGATGGCTACACCTTC
TRBD2	TRBV5-1	TRBJ2-3	NA	CASTPGGGSTDTQYF	TGCGCCAGCACTCCCGGCGGGGGGAGCACAGATACGCAGTATTTT
TRBD1	TRBV9	TRBJ1-3	NA	CASSAIWVDGTVSGNTIYF	TGTGCCAGCAGCGCAATTTGGGTGGACGGGACAGTCTCTGGAAACACCATATATTTT
TRBD1	TRBV28	TRBJ1-1	NA	CASSPPGQGRVGVEAFF	TGTGCCAGCAGTCCCCCGGGACAGGGGAGGGTTGGGGTTGAAGCTTTCTTT
NA	TRBV5-1	TRBJ1-3	NA	CASSLDGAGNTIYF	TGCGCCAGCAGCTTAGACGGAGCTGGAAACACCATATATTTT
TRBD1	TRBV7-8	TRBJ2-3	NA	CASSIAGTDPRTQYF	TGTGCCAGCAGCATTGCCGGGACAGATCCTCGTACGCAGTATTTT
TRBD1	TRBV5-6	TRBJ2-6	few	CASSLGQGSSGANVLTF	TGTGCCAGCAGCTTGGGACAGGGGAGCTCTGGGGCCAACGTCCTGACTTTC
NA	TRBV7-3	TRBJ1-2	NA	CASSLGARDYGYTF	TGTGCCAGCAGCTTAGGAGCTCGAGACTATGGCTACACCTTC
NA	TRBV7-8	TRBJ2-2	NA	CASSLIVVGELFF	TGTGCCAGCAGCTTAATAGTGGTCGGGGAGCTGTTTTTT
NA	TRBV5-1	TRBJ1-1	NA	CASSEGRGMDTEAFF	TGCGCCAGCAGCGAGGGGAGGGGGATGGACACTGAAGCTTTCTTT
TRBD1	TRBV10-1	TRBJ1-1	NA	CASSADPSRGTGRRNTEAFF	TGCGCCAGCAGTGCGGACCCATCCCGAGGGACAGGGCGCCGAAACACTGAAGCTTTCTTT
NA	TRBV27	TRBJ2-1	NA	CASRTVGNEQFF	TGTGCCAGCAGGACAGTCGGGAATGAGCAGTTCTTC
TRBD2	TRBV9	TRBJ2-1	NA	CASSVAGGLNEQFF	TGTGCCAGCAGCGTTGCGGGGGGACTCAATGAGCAGTTCTTC
NA	TRBV28	TRBJ2-3	NA	CASSYPAPPTDTQYF	TGTGCCAGCAGCTACCCTGCACCTCCTACAGATACGCAGTATTTT
TRBD1	TRBV6-5	TRBJ1-5	NA	CASSWDRNSNQPQHF	TGTGCCAGCAGCTGGGACAGGAATAGCAATCAGCCCCAGCATTTT
TRBD1	TRBV11-2	TRBJ2-7	few	CASSLEGGNEQYF	TGTGCCAGCAGCTTGGAAGGGGGCAACGAGCAGTACTTC
TRBD1	TRBV18	TRBJ1-2	few	CASSRQGADGYTF	TGTGCCAGCTCACGACAGGGGGCGGATGGCTACACCTTC
TRBD2	TRBV4-1	TRBJ2-2	NA	CASSRLWTRDTGELFF	TGCGCCAGCAGCCGCCTCTGGACTAGGGACACCGGGGAGCTGTTTTTT
TRBD1	TRBV18	TRBJ2-7	few	CASSPSPGQGTYEQYF	TGTGCCAGCTCGCCCTCGCCGGGACAGGGCACCTACGAGCAGTACTTC
TRBD1	TRBV19	TRBJ1-2	NA	CASGGQGGYGYTF	TGTGCCAGTGGAGGACAGGGGGGCTATGGCTACACCTTC
NA	TRBV11-2	TRBJ1-2	NA	CASSLGLAGVGGYTF	TGTGCCAGCAGCTTAGGTTTGGCAGGGGTAGGAGGCTACACCTTC
NA	TRBV5-8	TRBJ1-5	NA	CASSLDTGISQPQHF	TGTGCCAGCAGCTTGGATACAGGGATCAGCCAGCCCCAGCATTTT
NA	TRBV10-1	TRBJ2-5	NA	CAPVAREGRKETQYF	TGCGCCCCCGTTGCGCGGGAAGGGAGGAAAGAGACCCAGTACTTC
TRBD1	TRBV18	TRBJ1-2	NA	CASSPRDSRYGYTF	TGTGCCAGCTCACCCAGGGACAGTCGTTATGGCTACACCTTC
NA	TRBV4-1	TRBJ1-3	few	CASSQTGLSGNTIYF	TGCGCCAGCAGCCAAACAGGGCTCTCTGGAAACACCATATATTTT
NA	TRBV29-1	TRBJ1-4	NA	CSVGTGGPGKLFF	TGCAGCGTTGGAACTGGAGGGCCTGGAAAACTGTTTTTT
TRBD1	TRBV5-6	TRBJ2-7	NA	CASSGDRGYEQYF	TGTGCCAGCAGCGGGGACAGGGGCTACGAGCAGTACTTC
TRBD1	TRBV6-1	TRBJ2-6	NA	CASRGQGTSLDVLTF	TGTGCCAGCAGGGGACAGGGGACTTCCCTTGACGTCCTGACTTTC
NA	TRBV4-2	TRBJ1-5	NA	CASSQDTQANQPQHF	TGTGCCAGCAGCCAAGATACCCAGGCGAATCAGCCCCAGCATTTT
TRBD1	TRBV5-6	TRBJ2-3	NA	CASSLDRGLSDTQYF	TGTGCCAGCAGCTTGGACAGGGGGCTTTCAGATACGCAGTATTTT
TRBD1	TRBV6-5	TRBJ1-1	NA	CASSYEASTGRLEAFF	TGTGCCAGCAGTTATGAGGCGTCGACAGGGCGACTTGAAGCTTTCTTT
TRBD2	TRBV11-2	TRBJ2-3	NA	CASSPGLAGATFTDTQYF	TGTGCCAGCAGCCCGGGACTAGCGGGGGCCACCTTCACAGATACGCAGTATTTT
TRBD1	TRBV6-1	TRBJ1-1	NA	CASSGQGAEPEAFF	TGTGCCAGCAGTGGGCAGGGGGCTGAGCCTGAAGCTTTCTTT
NA	TRBV9	TRBJ2-7	NA	CASSVGLSYEQYF	TGTGCCAGCAGCGTAGGACTATCCTACGAGCAGTACTTC
NA	TRBV7-2	TRBJ1-2	NA	CASSSLLGAGGYTF	TGTGCCAGCAGCTCCCTTTTGGGGGCAGGGGGCTACACCTTC
NA	TRBV18	TRBJ1-4	NA	CASSPNQGINEKLFF	TGTGCCAGCTCACCGAATCAGGGGATTAATGAAAAACTGTTTTTT
TRBD2	TRBV27	TRBJ2-7	few	CASSLILAGGIYEQYF	TGTGCCAGCAGTTTAATCCTAGCGGGGGGCATTTACGAGCAGTACTTC
NA	TRBV7-9	TRBJ2-5	once	CASSLRLAEYQETQYF	TGTGCCAGCAGCTTAAGGCTAGCCGAATACCAAGAGACCCAGTACTTC
NA	TRBV2	TRBJ1-1	few	CASSELGGMNTEAFF	TGTGCCAGCAGTGAACTCGGGGGTATGAACACTGAAGCTTTCTTT
TRBD1	TRBV30	TRBJ2-1	few	CAWSKDREHFF	TGTGCCTGGAGTAAAGACAGGGAGCACTTCTTC
NA	TRBV9	TRBJ2-5	NA	CASSVAGLQETQYF	TGTGCCAGCAGCGTAGCCGGACTTCAAGAGACCCAGTACTTC